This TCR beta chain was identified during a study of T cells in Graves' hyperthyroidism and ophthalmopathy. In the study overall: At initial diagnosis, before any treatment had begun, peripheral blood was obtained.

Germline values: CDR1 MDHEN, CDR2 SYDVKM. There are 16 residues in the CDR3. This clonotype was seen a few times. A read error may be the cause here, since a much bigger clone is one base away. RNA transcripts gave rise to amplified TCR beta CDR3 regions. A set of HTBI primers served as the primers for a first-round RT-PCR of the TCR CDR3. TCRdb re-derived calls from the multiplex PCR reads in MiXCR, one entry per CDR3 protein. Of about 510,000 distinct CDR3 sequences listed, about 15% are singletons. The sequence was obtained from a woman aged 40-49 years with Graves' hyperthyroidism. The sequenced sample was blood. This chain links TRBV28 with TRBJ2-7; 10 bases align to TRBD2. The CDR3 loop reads CASSSKRTSGSCEQYF. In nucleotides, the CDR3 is TGTGCCAGCAGTTCTAAACGGACTAGCGGATCCTGCGAGCAGTACTTC. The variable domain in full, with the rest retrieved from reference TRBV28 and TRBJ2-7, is DVKVTQSSRYLVKRTGEKVFLECVQDMDHENMFWYRQDPGLGLRLIYFSYDVKMKEKGDIPEGYSVSREKKERFSLILESASTNQTSMYLCASSSKRTSGSCEQYFGPGTRLTVT.